Only one count was recorded for the clone carrying this TCR beta chain. Its matching antigen is unknown. The data originate from a study of PD-L1 blockade in urothelial cancer. Study in general: After treatment start, blood was analyzed at 3 weeks (second dose) and at 6 weeks. When blood samples were assessed, the median T cell count was some 140,000. Study observations and caveats: Better progression-free and overall survival followed lower pretreatment blood clonality.

Trimming stripped 7 bases from V and 10 bases from J, with 17 bases between. Germline-derived CDR1 and CDR2 are ENHRY and SYGVKD. This CDR3 comprises 13 residues. Sequencing used immunoSEQ multiplex PCR; TCRdb keeps in-frame clones, though not all of them. In the table there are around 50,000 clones, roughly 91% of which are singletons. Time point: peripheral blood 6 weeks after treatment start. The clonotype originates from a man aged 55 to 69 with urothelial cancer. The chain recombines TRBV10-3 with TRBJ2-1; D may be TRBD2 (6 bases). Sequenced here: PBMCs, sampled around atezolizumab (anti-PD-L1) treatment. DNA for the CDR3: TGTGCCATCACTGAACGGGCGGCGGGAGAGCAGTTCTTC. The encoded protein is CAITERAAGEQFF.